This T cell receptor (beta chain) was profiled in a study of spatial heterogeneity in lung cancer. TCRdb ran MiXCR on the 5' RACE reads and lists one entry per CDR3 protein. The profile shows about 39,000 distinct CDR3 sequences, roughly 6% of them singletons. Concerning this clonotype itself: A much larger clonotype is one base distant, so this may be a read error.

Sample time point: sample taken at primary tumor resection. TCRs were sequenced from unsorted whole RNA of tumor, nontumor lung or PBMC. The source material was PBMCs, sampled at surgery. The TCR comes from a male donor with early-stage non-small cell lung cancer.

CDR3 sequence (DNA): TGTGCCAGCAGCTTCCATTGGGGGGGGGTCGAGCAGTACTTC. Translation gives CASSFHWGGVEQYF. The gene calls are TRBV7-2 and TRBJ2-7, with 7 bases aligning to TRBD2. This CDR3 region has 14 residues. With 3 bases clipped from V and 6 bases from J, the junction kept 8 bases outside the gene matches. Germline assignment: CDR1 SGHTA and CDR2 FQGNSA.